This TCR beta chain was captured in a study of blood T cell repertoires in COVID-19 (dated by TCRdb to the early 2020s). General notes on the study: Samples from collaborators originated in the United States, Italy and Spain and spanned both the acute and convalescent phases of COVID-19. The material from the prospective study consisted of cDNA or gDNA derived from T cells, B-cell-depleted T cells, or PBMCs. Deeply sampled blood TCRbeta repertoires from subjects exposed to, actively infected with, or recovered from COVID-19 were included in the dataset. The repertoires were released in a freely available public database intended as a resource for research on the immune response to SARS-CoV-2. Samples were obtained from the ongoing ImmuneRACE study (first 160 participants) and from some 1,300 subjects provided by 6 global collaborators. A de-identified subject ID, COVID-19 status, age in years and sex were almost always included in the sample metadata. Where available, HLA class I and class II types were taken from metadata supplied by the sample provider and were not determined by assay-based typing. General conclusions and limits of the study: Clinical and demographic metadata were provided uncurated, with the amount varying by source and participant.

TCRbeta CDR3 regions were amplified from genomic DNA by means of the immunoSEQ Assay, a bias-controlled multiplex PCR. Per the authors' processing: Nucleated cell counts per sample were estimated from amplification of reference gene primers within the assay. To quantify the absolute abundance of each unique TCRbeta CDR3 rearrangement, sequence reads were collapsed and filtered. For each sample, productive Simpson clonality was calculated as the square root of Simpson's diversity index across productive rearrangements. Imported from immuneACCESS, the table was reduced by TCRdb to in-frame sequences with V and J called. These copies leave out some clones; in studies compared against another copy, an unresolved V gene accounts for under half, and the cause of the remainder is not known. V, J and clone size reflect that table, while D and trimming were determined from the DNA. The sample table records 350,000 or so clones; more than 85% of these occur just once. Clones ranked in the top ten supply less than 20% of the sample.

Details on this clone: The antigen it binds to is not known. Base qualities were left out, and no much larger clone turns up one base away.

In the prospective study, participants were roughly 18 to 90 years old, resided in under 30 geographic areas of the United States, and were enrolled through a virtual design. In the prospective study, participants were assigned to cohorts based on the clinical history participants reported in a screening survey and a study questionnaire. ImmuneRACE Cohort 3 recovered participants were defined by two consecutive negative NP/OP PCR tests, healthcare professional clearance, or symptom resolution. In the prospective study, mobile phlebotomists collected whole blood, serum and a nasopharyngeal or oropharyngeal swab from each participant. Participants in the prospective study had the option to provide additional blood draws and questionnaires over an approximately two-month period. Blood samples from the prospective study were shipped frozen or at room temperature prior to DNA extraction. The CDR3, from cysteine to phenylalanine, totals 16 residues. The kept DNA is CDR3 alone, 48 bases in frame from the first base. Trimmed from V: 2 bases; trimmed from J: 7 bases; junction bases lacking a gene match: 8. In the germline V gene, CDR1 corresponds to ENHRY and CDR2 to SYGVKD.

The clonotype originates from a woman in her thirties who had recovered from COVID-19. Material: PBMCs or T cells enriched from blood (not recorded which). The receptor chain draws on TRBV10-3 and TRBJ2-1; the junction holds 10 bases that match TRBD2. In nucleotides, the sequence is TGTGCCATCAGTGAGCCCCCGAGTAGCGGGGGGAATGAGCAGTTCTTC. It is translated as CAISEPPSSGGNEQFF.